This T cell receptor (beta chain) is from a study of blood T cell repertoires in COVID-19 (dated by TCRdb to about 2020). At the level of the whole study: The collaborator samples originated in the United States, Italy and Spain and spanned the acute and convalescent phases of COVID-19. The prospective study material was composed of cDNA or gDNA derived from T cells, B-cell-depleted T cells, or PBMCs. The dataset comprised deeply sampled blood TCRbeta repertoires from subjects exposed to, actively infected with, or recovered from COVID-19. A freely available public database, intended as a resource for researchers studying the immune response to SARS-CoV-2, is where the repertoires were released. Samples came from the ongoing ImmuneRACE study (first 160 participants) plus 1,254 subjects from 6 global collaborators. The sample metadata nearly always contained a de-identified subject ID, COVID-19 status, age in years and sex. Where available, HLA class I and class II types were obtained from metadata supplied by the sample provider rather than from assay-based typing. Overall study results and their limits: Clinical and demographic metadata were provided uncurated, with the amount varying by source and participant.

The CDR3, cysteine through phenylalanine, is 16 amino acids long. The only DNA kept is the CDR3, 48 bases in frame from the first base. The germline V and J ends show losses of 2 bases and 9 bases respectively, and no gene match explains 10 bases of the junction. The germline V gene encodes CDR1 SGHTA and CDR2 FQGNSA. TCRbeta CDR3 regions were amplified from genomic DNA by means of the immunoSEQ Assay, a bias-controlled multiplex PCR. Turning to the authors' computational methods: Within the assay, amplification of reference gene primers was used to estimate how many nucleated cells each sample contained. To quantify the absolute abundance of each unique TCRbeta CDR3 rearrangement, sequence reads were collapsed and filtered. For each sample, productive Simpson clonality was calculated as the square root of Simpson's diversity index across productive rearrangements. TCRdb obtained this table from immuneACCESS and retained in-frame rearrangements with V and J assigned. These tables miss some clones; where compared with another copy, unresolved V genes account for less than half of the shortfall, and the remainder is unexplained. V, J and clone size were drawn from that table, and D and trimming were deduced from the DNA. The sample contains 89,000 or so clones, 85% of them found a single time. Together, the top ten hold 35% to 45% of the sample.

Each collaborating institution followed its own protocols to collect whole blood in K2EDTA tubes. Collaborator samples were shipped for TCRbeta analysis as frozen whole blood, isolated PBMCs, or DNA extracted from either sample type. Note on this clone: The antigen this receptor binds is unknown. No qualities accompany the bases; no much larger clone lies one base away.

Rearrangement joined TRBV7-2 to TRBJ2-1, with 10 bases in between that match TRBD2. This receptor was identified in an elderly man with acute or convalescent COVID-19. The source material was peripheral blood. Here is the DNA: TGTGCCAGCAGCTTAAGTCCTAGCGGGAGTTTGGGTGAGCAGTTCTTC. This encodes CASSLSPSGSLGEQFF.